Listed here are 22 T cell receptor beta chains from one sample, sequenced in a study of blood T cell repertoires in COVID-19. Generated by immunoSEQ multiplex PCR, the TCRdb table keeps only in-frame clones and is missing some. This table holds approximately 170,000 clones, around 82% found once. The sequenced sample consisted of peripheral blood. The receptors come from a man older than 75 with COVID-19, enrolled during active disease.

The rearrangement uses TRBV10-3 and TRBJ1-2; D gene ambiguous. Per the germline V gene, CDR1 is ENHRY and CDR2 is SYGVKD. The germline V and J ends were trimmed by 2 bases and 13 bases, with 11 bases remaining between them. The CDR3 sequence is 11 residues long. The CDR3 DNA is TGTGCCATCAGTGAGACCGACACCGGCACCTTC. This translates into CAISETDTGTF.

The CDR3 is CASSPPSVASGELFF. The CDR3 DNA sequence: TGTGCCAGCTCACCACCGTCAGTCGCATCCGGGGAGCTGTTTTTT. The chain joins TRBV18 to TRBJ2-2; no firm D call. CDR1 is KGHSH, CDR2 LQKENI, per germline. V was shortened by 0 bases and J by 6 bases, with 11 bases between the two germline ends. The CDR3 consists of 15 residues.

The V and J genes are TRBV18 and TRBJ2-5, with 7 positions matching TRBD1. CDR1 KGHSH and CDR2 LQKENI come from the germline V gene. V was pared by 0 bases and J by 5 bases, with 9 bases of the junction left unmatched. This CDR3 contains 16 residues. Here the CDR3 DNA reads TGTGCCAGCTCACCACCTACCACCCTGGGACAGGAGACCCAGTACTTC. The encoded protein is CASSPPTTLGQETQYF.

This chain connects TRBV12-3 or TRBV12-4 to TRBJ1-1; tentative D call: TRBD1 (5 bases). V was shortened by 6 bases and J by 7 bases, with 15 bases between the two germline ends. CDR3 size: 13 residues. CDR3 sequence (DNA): TGTGCCAGCAGCGCCCAGCTGGGGCTTGAAGCTTTCTTT. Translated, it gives CASSAQLGLEAFF.

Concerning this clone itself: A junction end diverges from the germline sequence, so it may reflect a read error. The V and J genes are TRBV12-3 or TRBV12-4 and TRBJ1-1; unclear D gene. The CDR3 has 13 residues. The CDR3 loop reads CASRVWGGFFTTF. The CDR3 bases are TGTGCCAGCAGAGTTTGGGGAGGATTTTTTACCACCTTT.

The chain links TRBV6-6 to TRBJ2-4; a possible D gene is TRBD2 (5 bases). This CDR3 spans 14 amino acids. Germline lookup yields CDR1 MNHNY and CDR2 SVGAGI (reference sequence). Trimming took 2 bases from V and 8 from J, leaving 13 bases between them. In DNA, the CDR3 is TGTGCCAGCAGTTACGGGAGTGCAGGAGACATTCAGTACTTC. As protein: CASSYGSAGDIQYF.

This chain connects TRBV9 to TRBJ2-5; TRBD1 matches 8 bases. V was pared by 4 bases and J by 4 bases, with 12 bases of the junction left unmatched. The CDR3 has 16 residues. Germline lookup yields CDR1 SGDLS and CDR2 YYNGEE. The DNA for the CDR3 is TGTGCCAGCAGCCTCACAACCACAGGGGGTAGAGAGACCCAGTACTTC. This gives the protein CASSLTTTGGRETQYF.

The CDR3 region has the DNA TGTGCCAGCAGTCCCGACAGGGGGCGCCGGACTGAAGCTTTCTTT. This sequence encodes CASSPDRGRRTEAFF. V gene TRBV6-5 combines with J gene TRBJ1-1; 10 bases agree with TRBD1. There are 15 residues in the CDR3. Losses at the gene ends were 5 bases for V and 5 bases for J; bases not matched to a gene: 8. Germline V gene lookup returns CDR1 MNHEY and CDR2 SVGAGI.

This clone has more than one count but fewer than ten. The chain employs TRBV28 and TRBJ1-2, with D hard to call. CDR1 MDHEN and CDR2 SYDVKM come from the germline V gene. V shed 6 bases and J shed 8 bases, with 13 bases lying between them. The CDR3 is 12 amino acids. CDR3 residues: CASSSGSRGYTF. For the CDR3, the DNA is TGTGCCAGCAGCTCGGGGTCGCGCGGCTACACCTTC.

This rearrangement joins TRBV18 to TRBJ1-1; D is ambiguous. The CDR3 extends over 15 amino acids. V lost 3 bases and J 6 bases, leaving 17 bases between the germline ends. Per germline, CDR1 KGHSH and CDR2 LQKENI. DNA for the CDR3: TGTGCCAGCTCACCTATAATCACCGGGAGTGCTGAAGCTTTCTTT. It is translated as CASSPIITGSAEAFF.

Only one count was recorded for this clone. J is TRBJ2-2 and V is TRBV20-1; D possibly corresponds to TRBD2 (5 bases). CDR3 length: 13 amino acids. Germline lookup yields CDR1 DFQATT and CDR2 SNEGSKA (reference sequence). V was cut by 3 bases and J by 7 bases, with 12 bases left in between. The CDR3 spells CSASVVGVGELFF. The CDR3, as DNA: TGCAGTGCTAGTGTAGTCGGGGTCGGGGAGCTGTTTTTT.

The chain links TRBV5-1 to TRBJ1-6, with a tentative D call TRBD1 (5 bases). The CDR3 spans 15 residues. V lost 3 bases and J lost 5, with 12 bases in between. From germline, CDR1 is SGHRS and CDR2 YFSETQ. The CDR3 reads CASSSSGGDNSPLHF. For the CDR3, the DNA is TGCGCCAGCAGCTCCTCGGGGGGAGATAATTCACCCCTCCACTTT.

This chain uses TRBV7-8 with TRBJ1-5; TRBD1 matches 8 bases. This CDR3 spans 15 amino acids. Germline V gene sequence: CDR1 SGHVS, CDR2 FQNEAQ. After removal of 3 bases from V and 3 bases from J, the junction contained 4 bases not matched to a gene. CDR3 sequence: CASSFGQGNNQPQHF. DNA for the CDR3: TGTGCCAGCAGCTTCGGACAGGGAAACAATCAGCCCCAGCATTTT.

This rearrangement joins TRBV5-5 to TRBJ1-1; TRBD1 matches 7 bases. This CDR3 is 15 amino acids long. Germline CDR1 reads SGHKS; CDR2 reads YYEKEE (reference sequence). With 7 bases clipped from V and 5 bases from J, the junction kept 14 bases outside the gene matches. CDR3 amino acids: CASGRVRQGRTEAFF. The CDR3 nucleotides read TGTGCCAGCGGCCGGGTCAGACAGGGTCGGACTGAAGCTTTCTTT.

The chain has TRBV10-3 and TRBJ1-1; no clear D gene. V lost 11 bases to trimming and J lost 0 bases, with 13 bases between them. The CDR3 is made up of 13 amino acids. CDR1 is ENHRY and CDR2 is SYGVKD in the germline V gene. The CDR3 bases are TGTGCCTCCCAACTATCTATGAACACTGAAGCTTTCTTT. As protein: CASQLSMNTEAFF.

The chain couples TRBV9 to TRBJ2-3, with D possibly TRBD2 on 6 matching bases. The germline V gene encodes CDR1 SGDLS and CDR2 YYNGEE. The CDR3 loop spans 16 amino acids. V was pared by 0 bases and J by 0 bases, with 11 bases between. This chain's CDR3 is CASSVEPRGSTDTQYF. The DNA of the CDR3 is TGTGCCAGCAGCGTAGAACCCCGGGGGAGCACAGATACGCAGTATTTT.

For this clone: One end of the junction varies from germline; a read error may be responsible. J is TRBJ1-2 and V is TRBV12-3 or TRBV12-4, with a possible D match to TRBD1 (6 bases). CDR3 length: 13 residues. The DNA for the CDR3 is TGTGCCAGCAGCTTAGCAGGGGATCAGGGCTACACCTTC. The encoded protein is CASSLAGDQGYTF.

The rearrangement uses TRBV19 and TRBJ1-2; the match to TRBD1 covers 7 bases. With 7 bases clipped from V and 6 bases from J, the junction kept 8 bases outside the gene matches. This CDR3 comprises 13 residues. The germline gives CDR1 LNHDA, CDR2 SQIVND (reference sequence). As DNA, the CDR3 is TGTGCCAGTAAGGGGGGACAGCGAAATGGCTACACCTTC. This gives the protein CASKGGQRNGYTF.

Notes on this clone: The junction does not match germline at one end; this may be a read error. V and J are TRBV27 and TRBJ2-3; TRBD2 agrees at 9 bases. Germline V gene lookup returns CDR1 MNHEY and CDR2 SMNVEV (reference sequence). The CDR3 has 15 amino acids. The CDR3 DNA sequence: TGTGCCACCAGTTCCCCTAGCGGGGAGGGAGATACGCAGTATTTT. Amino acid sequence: CATSSPSGEGDTQYF.

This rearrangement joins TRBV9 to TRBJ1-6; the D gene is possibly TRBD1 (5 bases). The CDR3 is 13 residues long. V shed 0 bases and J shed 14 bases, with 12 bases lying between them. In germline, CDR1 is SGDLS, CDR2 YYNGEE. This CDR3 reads CASSVALTAALHF. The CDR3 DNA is TGTGCCAGCAGCGTAGCTCTGACAGCCGCCCTCCACTTT.

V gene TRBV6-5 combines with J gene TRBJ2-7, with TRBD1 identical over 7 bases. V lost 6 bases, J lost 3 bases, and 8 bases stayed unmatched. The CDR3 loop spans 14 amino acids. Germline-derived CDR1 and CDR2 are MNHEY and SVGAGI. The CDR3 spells CASSADRVGYEQYF. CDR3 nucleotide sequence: TGTGCCAGCAGCGCTGACAGGGTTGGCTACGAGCAGTACTTC.

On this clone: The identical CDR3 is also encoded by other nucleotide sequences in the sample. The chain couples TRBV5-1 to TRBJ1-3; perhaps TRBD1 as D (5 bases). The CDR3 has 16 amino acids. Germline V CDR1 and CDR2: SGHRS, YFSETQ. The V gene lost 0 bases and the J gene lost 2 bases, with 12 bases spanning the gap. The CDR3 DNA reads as TGCGCCAGCAGCTTGGAAGCAGGGAGGCCTGGAAACACCATATATTTT. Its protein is CASSLEAGRPGNTIYF.